Below, 10 T cell receptor beta chains from the same sample are listed, as sequenced in a study of cytomegalovirus exposure and HLA in healthy donors. PCR was performed using 60 Vbeta and 13 Jbeta primers. Data came from immunoSEQ multiplex PCR; TCRdb stores just in-frame clones and leaves some out. The repertoire includes 100,000 to 150,000 clones, approximately 78% of them detected once, and 3% to 4.5% sits in the top ten. Sequenced material: PBMCs. Receptors were obtained from a middle-aged man in good health and CMV-seronegative.

This clone has just a few counts. The rearrangement links TRBV6-1 to TRBJ2-7; TRBD1 agrees at 7 bases. There are 13 residues in the CDR3. Germline CDR1 is MNHNS and CDR2 is SASEGT. The V gene end was trimmed by 7 bases and the J gene end by 2 bases; junction bases not matched to a gene: 5. The CDR3 sequence: CASNPTGPYEQYF. The CDR3 bases are TGTGCCAGCAATCCGACAGGGCCCTACGAGCAGTACTTC.

The rearrangement links TRBV29-1 to TRBJ1-1; D perhaps matches TRBD1 (6 bases). The V gene's germline CDR1 is SQVTM and CDR2 ANQGSEA. V was trimmed by 7 bases and J by 1 base, leaving 10 bases between them. CDR3 length equals 12 residues. CDR3 nucleotides: TGCAGCGCCCCGACAGGGAACACTGAAGCTTTCTTT. Amino acid sequence: CSAPTGNTEAFF.

The chain couples TRBV18 to TRBJ2-1; D might be TRBD2 (5 bases). The CDR3 length is 14 residues. V lost 6 bases, J lost 3 bases, and 12 bases lay in between. CDR1 and CDR2 (germline): KGHSH, LQKENI. The CDR3 bases are TGTGCCAGCTCTCCTGACTACCTCTACAATGAGCAGTTCTTC. It specifies CASSPDYLYNEQFF.

The V gene is TRBV4-3, the J gene TRBJ2-2; D is undetermined. Per germline, CDR1 LGHNA and CDR2 YSLEER. Between the trimmed V and J ends, which lost 5 bases and 8 bases, there was a span of 6 bases. The CDR3 sequence is 11 residues long. CDR3 residues: CASSKQGELFF. The CDR3 DNA reads as TGCGCCAGCAGCAAGCAAGGGGAGCTGTTTTTT.

The sample holds a few counts of this clone. The CDR3 loop reads CASHPGFSGNTIYF. The CDR3 region has the DNA TGTGCCAGCCACCCAGGCTTCTCTGGAAACACCATATATTTT. The gene calls are TRBV2 and TRBJ1-3; D is unresolved. Per germline, CDR1 SNHLY and CDR2 FYNNEI. This CDR3 is built from 14 residues. V was clipped by 8 bases and J by 0 bases, with 11 bases between them.

The chain recombines TRBV5-4 with TRBJ1-1, with D tentatively TRBD1 (6 bases). The V gene lost 6 bases and the J gene lost 0 bases, with 18 bases spanning the gap. The CDR3 covers 16 residues. CDR1 is SGHNT, CDR2 YYREEE, per germline (reference sequence). The CDR3 is CASTVGGNSVNTEAFF. For the CDR3, the DNA is TGTGCCAGCACGGTAGGGGGTAACAGCGTGAACACTGAAGCTTTCTTT.

V is TRBV7-8 and J is TRBJ1-6; 7 positions match TRBD1. From germline, CDR1 is SGHVS and CDR2 FQNEAQ. This CDR3 region has 18 residues. J gave up 0 bases and V 5 bases, and 10 bases lay outside the gene matches. The chain's CDR3 is CASSTRQGFSSYNSPLHF. In DNA, the CDR3 is TGTGCCAGCAGCACAAGACAGGGCTTTAGCTCCTATAATTCACCCCTCCACTTT. Variable domain in full (rest from reference TRBV7-8 and TRBJ1-6): GAGVSQSPRYKVAKRGQDVALRCDPISGHVSLFWYQQALGQGPEFLTYFQNEAQLDKSGLPSDRFFAERPEGSVSTLKIQRTQQEDSAVYLCASSTRQGFSSYNSPLHFGNGTRLTVT.

The chain combines TRBV7-9 with TRBJ1-6; possible D gene TRBD1, 6 bases. V was shortened by 1 base and J by 5 bases, with 12 bases between the two germline ends. Per the germline V gene, CDR1 is SEHNR and CDR2 is FQNEAQ (reference sequence). The CDR3 has 16 amino acids. CDR3 protein: CASSLGSGENNSPLHF. The CDR3 DNA reads TGTGCCAGCAGCTTAGGGTCAGGGGAAAATAATTCACCCCTCCACTTT.

The chain employs TRBV7-8 and TRBJ2-3; D is possibly TRBD1 (5 bases). The length of the CDR3 is 14 residues. The V end was cut by 2 bases, the J end by 6 bases, with 12 bases between. Germline loops: CDR1 SGHVS, CDR2 FQNEAQ. The CDR3 bases are TGTGCCAGCAGCTTACGCAGGGCTGATGATACGCAGTATTTT. Its protein product is CASSLRRADDTQYF.

The chain carries TRBV7-3 and TRBJ1-5, with a weak D call TRBD1 (6 bases). This CDR3 has 23 residues. Germline V gene sequence: CDR1 SGHTA, CDR2 FQGTGA. Deletions cut 1 base from V and 9 bases from J, with 40 bases between. Here the CDR3 reads CASSLIIPPACGGSGSLLWPQHF. As DNA, the CDR3 is TGTGCCAGCAGCTTAATAATCCCCCCCGCCTGCGGGGGCTCAGGCAGCCTCTTATGGCCCCAGCATTTT.